What follows are 8 T cell receptor beta chains derived from one specimen sequenced in a study of T cells after yellow fever vaccination. TCRdb itself ran the 5' RACE reads through MiXCR, one entry per CDR3 protein. This table has a few hundred thousand distinct CDR3 sequences, over 10% appearing once. The input for sequencing was CD4+ T cells sorted from PBMCs, taken 45 days after the yellow fever booster vaccination. The receptors were gathered from a man aged 30 to 39 who received the YFV17D yellow fever vaccine.

The sample holds a few counts of this clonotype. This chain joins TRBV7-3 and TRBJ2-1; 8 positions agree with TRBD1. The J segment lost 5 bases and the V segment lost 3 bases, leaving 3 bases of the junction unmatched. The CDR3 is 14 residues long. The V gene's germline CDR1 is SGHTA and CDR2 FQGTGA. This chain's CDR3 is CASSFGQGNNEQFF. CDR3 nucleotide sequence: TGTGCCAGCAGCTTTGGACAGGGTAACAATGAGCAGTTCTTC. The variable domain in full, completed from reference TRBV7-3 and TRBJ2-1, reads GAGVSQTPSNKVTEKGKYVELRCDPISGHTALYWYRQSLGQGPEFLIYFQGTGAADDSGLPNDRFFAVRPEGSVSTLKIQRTERGDSAVYLCASSFGQGNNEQFFGPGTRLTVL.

In this sample, this clonotype turned up once. The chain combines TRBV2 with TRBJ1-2; 7 bases are shared with TRBD1. CDR1 and CDR2 (germline): SNHLY, FYNNEI. V dropped 6 bases and J dropped 4; count of bases not matched to a gene: 8. The CDR3 extends over 14 amino acids. The CDR3 reads CASSPRGQIYGYTF. The CDR3 DNA sequence: TGTGCCAGCAGCCCAAGGGGACAGATCTATGGCTACACCTTC.

This clonotype was observed a few times. CDR3 DNA sequence: TGCGCCAGCAGCTCCGGACTAGCACCAGGGGAGCTGTTTTTT. Encoded protein: CASSSGLAPGELFF. V is TRBV5-1 and J is TRBJ2-2, with 8 nucleotides matching TRBD2. There are 14 residues in the CDR3. Trimming at V came to 3 bases and at J to 8 bases, leaving 6 bases not matched to a gene. Per germline, CDR1 SGHRS and CDR2 YFSETQ.

This clonotype turned up a few times. Here the CDR3 DNA reads TGCGCCAGCAGCTTGGATGCGGGAGGAGTGAACGAGCAGTACTTC. Residues: CASSLDAGGVNEQYF. J is TRBJ2-7 and V is TRBV5-1, with 8 bases matching TRBD2. The CDR3 loop spans 15 amino acids. Germline V CDR1 and CDR2: SGHRS, YFSETQ. The V gene end was trimmed by 0 bases and the J gene end by 5 bases; junction bases not matched to a gene: 7. The full variable domain, its missing parts supplied by reference TRBV5-1 and TRBJ2-7, is KAGVTQTPRYLIKTRGQQVTLSCSPISGHRSVSWYQQTPGQGLQFLFEYFSETQRNKGNFPGRFSGRQFSNSRSEMNVSTLELGDSALYLCASSLDAGGVNEQYFGPGTRLTVT.

As DNA, the CDR3 is TGTGCCAGCAGCTTAGGGACTAGCGGGAGCAGCGAGCAGTACTTC. Amino acids: CASSLGTSGSSEQYF. This chain uses TRBV7-9 with TRBJ2-7, with 13 bases lining up with TRBD2. V lost 1 base, J lost 6 bases, and 3 bases stayed unmatched. The germline V gene has CDR1 SEHNR and CDR2 FQNEAQ (reference sequence). This CDR3 has 15 residues.

This clonotype was detected only a few times. The rearrangement links TRBV20-1 to TRBJ2-1, with a tentative D call TRBD2 (6 bases). Per germline, CDR1 DFQATT and CDR2 SNEGSKA (reference sequence). The CDR3 sequence is 12 residues long. Trimming took 6 bases from V and 7 from J, leaving 13 bases between them. CDR3 DNA sequence: TGCAGTGCGCGCGGGACTTCTAATGAGCAGTTCTTC. It specifies CSARGTSNEQFF.

V and J are TRBV28 and TRBJ2-3; the D is unclear. This CDR3 has 20 residues. The V gene lost 3 bases and the J gene lost 2 bases, with 27 bases spanning the gap. From germline, CDR1 is MDHEN and CDR2 SYDVKM. The CDR3 DNA reads as TGTGCCAGCAGTTTTGGCACCAATCTGGACGGGCGGCGAACCACAGATACGCAGTATTTT. This sequence encodes CASSFGTNLDGRRTTDTQYF.

This clonotype came up a few times. The V gene is TRBV3-1, the J gene TRBJ2-5; D not certain. Trimming took 1 base from V and 5 from J, leaving 11 bases between them. The length of the CDR3 is 14 residues. From germline, CDR1 is LGHDT and CDR2 YNNKEL (reference sequence). The CDR3 nucleotides are TGTGCCAGCAGCCAAGCATCCAGCCTCGAGACCCAGTACTTC. Encoded protein: CASSQASSLETQYF.